The 10 T cell receptor beta chains reported below all come from one sample, sequenced in a study of cytomegalovirus exposure and HLA in healthy donors. The method was immunoSEQ multiplex PCR; TCRdb's version includes in-frame clones alone and lacks a portion of them. Of approximately 80,000 clones detected, roughly 93% appear once; the ten largest clones hold approximately 4%. The sample consisted of PBMCs. The source is a woman in her 30s in good health and CMV-seronegative.

This chain links TRBV27 with TRBJ1-1, with 7 bases fitting TRBD1. The junction had 10 bases not matched to a gene; V was cut back by 7 bases and J by 2 bases. Germline V gives CDR1 MNHEY, CDR2 SMNVEV (reference sequence). The CDR3 is made up of 15 amino acids. In nucleotides, the CDR3 is TGTGCCAGCAACAAACAGGGGAGTGGAAACACTGAAGCTTTCTTT. It translates to CASNKQGSGNTEAFF.

V is TRBV18 and J is TRBJ2-3; a weak D match, TRBD1 (6 bases). The germline V and J ends were trimmed by 2 bases and 1 base, with 19 bases remaining between them. From germline, CDR1 is KGHSH and CDR2 LQKENI. The CDR3 has 18 residues. CDR3 DNA: TGTGCCAGCTCACCATTCGAGATAGGGGGTGAGGGCACAGATACGCAGTATTTT. Encoded protein: CASSPFEIGGEGTDTQYF.

This chain joins TRBV11-2 and TRBJ1-1; 7 positions match TRBD1. The trim removed 4 bases at V and 6 bases at J, leaving 5 bases unmatched. The CDR3 extends over 13 amino acids. In germline, CDR1 is SGHAT, CDR2 FQNNGV. This chain's CDR3 is CASSSNQGAEAFF. DNA for the CDR3: TGTGCCAGCAGCTCCAATCAGGGGGCTGAAGCTTTCTTT.

V is TRBV6-6 and J is TRBJ2-1; 11 nucleotides agree with TRBD2. CDR3 size: 16 residues. Germline assignment: CDR1 MNHNY and CDR2 SVGAGI (reference sequence). J gave up 4 bases and V 8 bases, and 10 bases lay outside the gene matches. CDR3: CASGIAGGPQYNEQFF. In DNA, the CDR3 is TGTGCCAGCGGTATAGCGGGAGGGCCCCAATACAATGAGCAGTTCTTC.

The V and J genes are TRBV4-3 and TRBJ1-4; weak D call: TRBD1 (5 bases). The CDR3 consists of 16 residues. The germline gives CDR1 LGHNA, CDR2 YSLEER. V lost 1 base and J 4 bases, leaving 13 bases between the germline ends. CDR3 loop: CASSQGGAGLNEKLFF. In DNA, the CDR3 is TGCGCCAGCAGCCAAGGCGGGGCTGGCCTTAATGAAAAACTGTTTTTT.

CDR3 amino acids: CASTTGTSAHEQYF. CDR3 nucleotides: TGTGCCAGCACCACCGGGACTAGCGCCCACGAGCAGTACTTC. This rearrangement joins TRBV28 to TRBJ2-7; 10 bases agree with TRBD2. The CDR3 totals 14 residues. The germline V gene encodes CDR1 MDHEN and CDR2 SYDVKM. J lost 5 bases, V lost 7 bases, and 8 bases had no gene match.

This clone was seen a single time. The gene calls are TRBV19 and TRBJ2-3, with D possibly matching TRBD2 (6 bases). V lost 9 bases to trimming and J lost 2 bases, with 18 bases between them. Germline-derived CDR1 and CDR2 are LNHDA and SQIVND (reference sequence). This CDR3 region has 15 residues. The DNA of the CDR3 is TGTGCCAGCACCGTTAGCGGATACTACACAGATACGCAGTATTTT. Translation: CASTVSGYYTDTQYF. Full variable domain (remainder filled in from reference TRBV19 and TRBJ2-3): DGGITQSPKYLFRKEGQNVTLSCEQNLNHDAMYWYRQDPGQGLRLIYYSQIVNDFQKGDIAEGYSVSREKKESFPLTVTSAQKNPTAFYLCASTVSGYYTDTQYFGPGTRLTVL.

V is TRBV28 and J is TRBJ2-6; the match to TRBD1 covers 8 bases. Germline CDR1 is MDHEN and CDR2 is SYDVKM. This CDR3 has 18 amino acids. With V trimmed by 4 bases and J by 0 bases, 8 bases remained unmatched. The CDR3 bases are TGTGCCAGCAGTTCTCGACAGGGGTACCGCTCTGGGGCCAACGTCCTGACTTTC. It codes for CASSSRQGYRSGANVLTF.

CDR3 protein: CASVTGGSYGYTF. CDR3 sequence (DNA): TGTGCCAGTGTGACAGGGGGGAGCTATGGCTACACCTTC. The rearrangement uses TRBV2 and TRBJ1-2, with 9 bases matching TRBD1. The germline CDR1 and CDR2 sequences are SNHLY and FYNNEI. Losses at the gene ends were 9 bases for V and 4 bases for J; bases not matched to a gene: 6. This CDR3 has 13 residues.

This chain uses TRBV4-1 with TRBJ2-2; 12 nucleotides line up with TRBD1. CDR3 length equals 18 residues. Germline V lookup: CDR1 MGHRA, CDR2 YSYEKL. With V trimmed by 2 bases and J by 5 bases, 9 bases remained unmatched. Here the CDR3 DNA reads TGCGCCAGCAGCCAAACCGGGGACAGGGGGCTGGTGACCGGGGAGCTGTTTTTT. This sequence encodes CASSQTGDRGLVTGELFF.